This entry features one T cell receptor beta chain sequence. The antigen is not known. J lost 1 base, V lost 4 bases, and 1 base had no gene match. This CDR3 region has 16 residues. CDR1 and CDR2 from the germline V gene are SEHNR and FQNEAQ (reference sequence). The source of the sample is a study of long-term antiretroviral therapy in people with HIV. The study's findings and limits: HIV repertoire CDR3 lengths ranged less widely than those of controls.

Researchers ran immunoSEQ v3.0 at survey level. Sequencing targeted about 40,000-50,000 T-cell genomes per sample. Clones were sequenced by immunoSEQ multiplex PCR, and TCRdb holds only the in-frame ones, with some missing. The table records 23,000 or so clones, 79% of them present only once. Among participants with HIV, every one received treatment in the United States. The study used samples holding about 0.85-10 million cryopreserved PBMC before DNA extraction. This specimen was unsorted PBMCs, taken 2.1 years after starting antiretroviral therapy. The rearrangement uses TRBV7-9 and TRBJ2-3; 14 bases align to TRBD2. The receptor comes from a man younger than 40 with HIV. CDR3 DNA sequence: TGTGCCAGCAGCTGGACTAGCGGGGGGCGCACAGATACGCAGTATTTT. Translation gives CASSWTSGGRTDTQYF.